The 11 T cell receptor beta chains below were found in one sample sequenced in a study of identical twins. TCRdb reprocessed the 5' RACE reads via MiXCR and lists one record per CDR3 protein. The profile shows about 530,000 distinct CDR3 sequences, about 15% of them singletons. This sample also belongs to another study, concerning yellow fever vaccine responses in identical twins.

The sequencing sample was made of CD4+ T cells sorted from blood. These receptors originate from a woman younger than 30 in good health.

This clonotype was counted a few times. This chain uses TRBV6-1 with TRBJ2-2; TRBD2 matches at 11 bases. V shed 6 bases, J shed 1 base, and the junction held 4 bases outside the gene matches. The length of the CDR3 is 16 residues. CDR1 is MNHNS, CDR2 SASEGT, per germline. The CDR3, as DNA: TGTGCCAGCAGGACAACTAGCGGGAGGAACACCGGGGAGCTGTTTTTT. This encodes CASRTTSGRNTGELFF.

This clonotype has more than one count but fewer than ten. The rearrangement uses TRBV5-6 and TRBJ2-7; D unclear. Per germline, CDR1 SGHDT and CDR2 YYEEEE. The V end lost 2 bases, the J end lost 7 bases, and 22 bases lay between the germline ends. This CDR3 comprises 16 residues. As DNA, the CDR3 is TGTGCCAGCAGCTTCCGAAGGAACCCCCCTACTGAAGAGCAGTACTTC. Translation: CASSFRRNPPTEEQYF.

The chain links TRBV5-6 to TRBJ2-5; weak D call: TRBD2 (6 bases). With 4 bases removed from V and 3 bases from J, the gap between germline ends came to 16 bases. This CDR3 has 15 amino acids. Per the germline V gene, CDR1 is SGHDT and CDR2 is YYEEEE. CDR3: CASSPNYAGKETQYF. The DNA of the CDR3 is TGTGCCAGCAGCCCCAACTACGCGGGGAAAGAGACCCAGTACTTC.

The CDR3 sequence is CATSASSNSVYEQYF. The CDR3 DNA reads as TGTGCCACCAGCGCTAGCAGTAACTCTGTCTACGAGCAGTACTTC. This chain connects TRBV15 to TRBJ2-7; D might be TRBD2 (5 bases). The CDR3 sequence is 15 residues long. V dropped 5 bases and J dropped 3 bases, with 17 bases sitting between them. Germline V CDR1 and CDR2: LNHNV, YYDKDF (reference sequence).

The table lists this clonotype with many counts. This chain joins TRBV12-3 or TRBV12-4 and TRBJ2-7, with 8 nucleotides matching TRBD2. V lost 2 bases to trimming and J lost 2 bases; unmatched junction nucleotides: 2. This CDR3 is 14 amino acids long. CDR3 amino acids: CASSLHSGTYEQYF. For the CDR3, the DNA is TGTGCCAGCAGTTTACATAGCGGGACCTACGAGCAGTACTTC.

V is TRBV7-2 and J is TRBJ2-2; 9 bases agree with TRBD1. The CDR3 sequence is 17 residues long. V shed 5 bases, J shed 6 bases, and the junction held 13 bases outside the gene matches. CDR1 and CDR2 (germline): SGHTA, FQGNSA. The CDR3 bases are TGTGCCAGCAGCCGAATTAAAGGACAGGGGTCGGCCGGGGAGCTGTTTTTT. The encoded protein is CASSRIKGQGSAGELFF.

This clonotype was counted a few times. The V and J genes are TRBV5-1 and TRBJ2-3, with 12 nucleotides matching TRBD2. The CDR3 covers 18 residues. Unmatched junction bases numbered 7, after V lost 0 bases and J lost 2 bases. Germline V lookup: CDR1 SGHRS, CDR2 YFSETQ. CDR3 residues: CASSLGLAGVGATDTQYF. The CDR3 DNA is TGCGCCAGCAGCTTGGGACTAGCGGGAGTGGGGGCCACAGATACGCAGTATTTT.

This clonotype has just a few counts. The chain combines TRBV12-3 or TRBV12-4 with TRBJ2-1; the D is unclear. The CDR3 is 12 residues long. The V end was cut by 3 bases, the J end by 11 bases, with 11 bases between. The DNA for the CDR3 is TGTGCCAGCAGTTTGCAGGAAAATAAGCAGTTCTTC. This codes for CASSLQENKQFF.

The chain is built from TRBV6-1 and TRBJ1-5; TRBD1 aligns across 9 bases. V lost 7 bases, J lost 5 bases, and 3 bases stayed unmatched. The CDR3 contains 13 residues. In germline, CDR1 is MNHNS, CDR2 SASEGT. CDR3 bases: TGTGCCAGCAACCGACAGGGGGATCAGCCCCAGCATTTT. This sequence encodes CASNRQGDQPQHF.

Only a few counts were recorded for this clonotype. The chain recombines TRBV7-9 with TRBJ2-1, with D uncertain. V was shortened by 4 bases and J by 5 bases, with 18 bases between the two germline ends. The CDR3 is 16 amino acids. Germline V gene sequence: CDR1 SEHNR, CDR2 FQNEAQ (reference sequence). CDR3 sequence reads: CASSSPRKTENNEQFF. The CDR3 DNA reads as TGTGCCAGCAGCTCCCCCCGGAAAACTGAGAACAATGAGCAGTTCTTC. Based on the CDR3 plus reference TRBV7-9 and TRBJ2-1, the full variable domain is DTGVSQNPRHKITKRGQNVTFRCDPISEHNRLYWYRQTLGQGPEFLTYFQNEAQLEKSRLLSDRFSAERPKGSFSTLEIQRTEQGDSAMYLCASSSPRKTENNEQFFGPGTRLTVL.

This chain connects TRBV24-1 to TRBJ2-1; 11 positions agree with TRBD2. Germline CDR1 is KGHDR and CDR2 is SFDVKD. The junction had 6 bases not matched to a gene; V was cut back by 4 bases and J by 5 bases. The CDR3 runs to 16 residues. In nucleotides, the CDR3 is TGTGCCACCAGTGAAGGCGGGACTAGCGGCAACAATGAGCAGTTCTTC. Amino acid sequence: CATSEGGTSGNNEQFF.